In this sample, the clone carrying this T cell receptor (beta chain) turned up a few times. The antigen is not known. The entry originates in a study of T cells after posttransplantation cyclophosphamide. Points from the study as a whole: After PTCy, TRB diversity resembled that of CNI/methotrexate controls. Donor-recipient repertoire similarity was low at 1-2 months, rising over year one. Tissue-infiltrating T cells from skin or gut overlapped little with blood T cells.

Busulfan-fludarabine conditioning, marrow transplant, and cyclophosphamide on days +3 and +4 were administered. Method: immunoSEQ multiplex PCR; TCRdb's copy keeps in-frame clones and lacks some. The data show about 22,000 clones, about 90% seen once. This sequence originates from a female patient in her 30s who received an allogeneic stem cell transplant from an unrelated donor, was CMV-positive, and had no GVHD. Certain T cells may be donor cells from the graft. The sample consisted of PBMCs, taken after allogeneic stem cell transplant with posttransplant cyclophosphamide.

The CDR3 DNA sequence: TGTGCCATCAGGACCGGGACAGGGGTTCCTGGAAACACCATATATTTT. It codes for CAIRTGTGVPGNTIYF. V gene TRBV10-3 combines with J gene TRBJ1-3, with 10 bases fitting TRBD1. Germline lookup yields CDR1 ENHRY and CDR2 SYGVKD. This CDR3 contains 16 residues. The V gene end was trimmed by 6 bases and the J gene end by 2 bases; junction bases not matched to a gene: 7.